Each of the 18 T cell receptor beta chains below was sequenced from the same sample in a study of blood T cell repertoires in COVID-19. Some clones are missing from TCRdb's copy, which holds only in-frame ones; the method was immunoSEQ multiplex PCR. The data show about 180,000 clones, with about 81% seen just once and about 10% held by the top ten. The sample was peripheral blood. These receptors all come from an elderly woman with COVID-19, enrolled during active disease.

The chain uses TRBV5-1 and TRBJ2-7; perhaps TRBD2 as D (6 bases). The CDR3 covers 15 residues. The germline V gene has CDR1 SGHRS and CDR2 YFSETQ. Trimming left V 0 bases short and J 3 bases short, with 13 bases between. The CDR3 DNA follows: TGCGCCAGCAGCTTGGGACCGGGGGACCTCTACGAGCAGTACTTC. It codes for CASSLGPGDLYEQYF.

The rearrangement uses TRBV7-2 and TRBJ2-3; 10 bases align to TRBD2. Germline V gene lookup returns CDR1 SGHTA and CDR2 FQGNSA. Trimming took 3 bases from V and 0 from J; bases not matched to a gene: 3. This CDR3 region has 16 residues. CDR3 coding DNA: TGTGCCAGCAGCTTCACTAGCGGGGTTAGCACAGATACGCAGTATTTT. Its protein is CASSFTSGVSTDTQYF. Using reference TRBV7-2 and TRBJ2-3 for the parts outside the CDR3, the full variable domain is GAGVSQSPSNKVTEKGKDVELRCDPISGHTALYWYRQSLGQGLEFLIYFQGNSAPDKSGLPSDRFSAERTGGSVSTLTIQRTQQEDSAVYLCASSFTSGVSTDTQYFGPGTRLTVL.

The chain links TRBV4-1 to TRBJ2-2; 8 nucleotides line up with TRBD2. Germline-derived CDR1 and CDR2 are MGHRA and YSYEKL. J was trimmed by 4 bases and V by 4 bases; bases with no gene match: 8. The CDR3 consists of 16 residues. Written as DNA, the CDR3 is TGCGCCAGCAGCCCTTTTTCGGGGGGGGCCACCGGGGAGCTGTTTTTT. Residues: CASSPFSGGATGELFF.

The CDR3, as DNA: TGTGCCACCAGCAGAACATGGGACAGGGACCCCGGGGAGCTGTTTTTT. As protein: CATSRTWDRDPGELFF. The chain recombines TRBV15 with TRBJ2-2; 9 positions match TRBD1. V lost 2 bases to trimming and J lost 6 bases; unmatched junction nucleotides: 7. CDR1 and CDR2 (germline): LNHNV, YYDKDF (reference sequence). The CDR3 is 16 amino acids. The variable domain in full, completed from reference TRBV15 and TRBJ2-2, reads DAMVIQNPRYQVTQFGKPVTLSCSQTLNHNVMYWYQQKSSQAPKLLFHYYDKDFNNEADTPDNFQSRRPNTSFCFLDIRSPGLGDTAMYLCATSRTWDRDPGELFFGEGSRLTVL.

The chain combines TRBV9 with TRBJ1-1; weak D call: TRBD1 (6 bases). The CDR3 loop spans 15 amino acids. The germline CDR1 and CDR2 sequences are SGDLS and YYNGEE. V was clipped by 6 bases and J by 0 bases, with 15 bases between them. The CDR3: CASTSTTGLNTEAFF. In DNA, the CDR3 is TGTGCCAGCACTTCCACGACAGGTCTGAACACTGAAGCTTTCTTT.

V usage is TRBV5-4 and J usage is TRBJ2-1; 10 bases map to TRBD2. V dropped 3 bases and J dropped 3; count of bases not matched to a gene: 3. The CDR3 length is 15 residues. Germline CDR1 reads SGHNT; CDR2 reads YYREEE (reference sequence). In DNA form, the CDR3 reads TGTGCCAGCAGCTCGACTAGCGGGTTCTACAATGAGCAGTTCTTC. This gives the protein CASSSTSGFYNEQFF. The full variable domain, rest sourced from reference TRBV5-4 and TRBJ2-1, is ETGVTQSPTHLIKTRGQQVTLRCSSQSGHNTVSWYQQALGQGPQFIFQYYREEENGRGNFPPRFSGLQFPNYSSELNVNALELDDSALYLCASSSTSGFYNEQFFGPGTRLTVL.

J is TRBJ2-5 and V is TRBV11-3, with D perhaps TRBD2 (6 bases). Germline loops: CDR1 SGHNT, CDR2 YENEEA. This CDR3 has 13 residues. Trimming took 5 bases from V and 5 from J, leaving 12 bases between them. CDR3 nucleotides: TGTGCCAGCAGCCACGGGACTTCCGAGACCCAGTACTTC. Its translation is CASSHGTSETQYF.

This chain connects TRBV24-1 to TRBJ2-1, with 7 nucleotides matching TRBD1. After removal of 5 bases from V and 10 bases from J, the junction contained 7 bases not matched to a gene. This CDR3 is 13 amino acids long. CDR1 and CDR2 from the germline V gene are KGHDR and SFDVKD. In DNA, the CDR3 is TGTGCCACCAGTGCTACACAGGGGATGGAGCAGTTCTTC. Protein sequence: CATSATQGMEQFF.

This clone was seen a handful of times. This CDR3 is also generated by other DNA sequences in the sample. The chain recombines TRBV18 with TRBJ1-5; 7 nucleotides match TRBD1. With V trimmed by 3 bases and J by 3 bases, 2 bases remained unmatched. Looked up from germline, CDR1 is KGHSH and CDR2 is LQKENI. The CDR3 is 14 residues long. This CDR3 reads CASSPDRDNQPQHF. The CDR3 DNA reads as TGTGCCAGCTCACCCGACAGGGACAATCAGCCCCAGCATTTT.

The chain has TRBV28 and TRBJ2-2; D is possibly TRBD1 (6 bases). With 6 bases removed from V and 2 bases from J, the gap between germline ends came to 10 bases. This CDR3 spans 14 amino acids. Germline-derived CDR1 and CDR2 are MDHEN and SYDVKM. CDR3 amino acids: CASSRQDNTGELFF. CDR3 nucleotides: TGTGCCAGCAGCAGACAGGACAACACCGGGGAGCTGTTTTTT.

The genes are TRBV24-1 and TRBJ2-7; no reliable D call. V lost 9 bases, J lost 0 bases, and 11 bases lay in between. CDR3 length: 13 residues. The V gene's germline CDR1 is KGHDR and CDR2 SFDVKD. CDR3 nucleotide sequence: TGTGCCACCGAGTCTAAGTTCTCCTACGAGCAGTACTTC. Translated: CATESKFSYEQYF.

The rearrangement uses TRBV5-6 and TRBJ2-2; D perhaps matches TRBD1 (5 bases). Between the trimmed V and J ends, which lost 0 bases and 6 bases, there was a span of 9 bases. Germline V gene sequence: CDR1 SGHDT, CDR2 YYEEEE. The CDR3 is 14 amino acids. CDR3 residues: CASSLVQGAGELFF. As DNA, the CDR3 is TGTGCCAGCAGCTTGGTTCAGGGTGCCGGGGAGCTGTTTTTT.

The V call is TRBV7-2, the J call TRBJ2-1; TRBD1 is a possible D gene (5 bases). Trimming removed 5 bases at V and 1 base at J, with 12 bases between. There are 15 residues in the CDR3. CDR1 is SGHTA, CDR2 FQGNSA, per germline. CDR3: CASSRRQKSYNEQFF. CDR3 nucleotides: TGTGCCAGCAGCCGCAGACAGAAGTCCTACAATGAGCAGTTCTTC. The full variable domain, with the rest looked up from reference TRBV7-2 and TRBJ2-1, is GAGVSQSPSNKVTEKGKDVELRCDPISGHTALYWYRQSLGQGLEFLIYFQGNSAPDKSGLPSDRFSAERTGGSVSTLTIQRTQQEDSAVYLCASSRRQKSYNEQFFGPGTRLTVL.

The gene calls are TRBV9 and TRBJ2-7, with 8 nucleotides matching TRBD1. Germline loops: CDR1 SGDLS, CDR2 YYNGEE. V was clipped by 0 bases and J by 4 bases; unmatched bases: 3. This CDR3 region has 14 residues. CDR3 amino acids: CASSVGQGAYEQYF. The CDR3 DNA reads as TGTGCCAGCAGCGTAGGGCAGGGGGCATACGAGCAGTACTTC.

The chain links TRBV7-9 to TRBJ2-1, with TRBD2 matching 7 bases. Germline lookup yields CDR1 SEHNR and CDR2 FQNEAQ (reference sequence). This CDR3 region has 15 residues. Trimming took 5 bases from V and 6 from J; bases not matched to a gene: 10. CDR3 sequence reads: CASSPPGRGGNEQFF. In DNA form, the CDR3 reads TGTGCCAGCAGCCCTCCGGGGAGGGGTGGCAATGAGCAGTTCTTC.

The chain is built from TRBV12-3 or TRBV12-4 and TRBJ1-2; the D gene is possibly TRBD1 (6 bases). The CDR3 has 13 residues. V lost 3 bases and J 8 bases, leaving 13 bases between the germline ends. Written as DNA, the CDR3 is TGTGCCAGCAGTTTTAACAACAGGGTAGGCTACACCTTC. Its translation: CASSFNNRVGYTF.

Comments on this clone: Mismatch with germline at one junction end may stem from a read error. The rearrangement links TRBV28 to TRBJ2-4; TRBD2 aligns across 8 bases. There are 10 residues in the CDR3. Germline CDR1 is MDHEN and CDR2 is SYDVKM. CDR3 protein: CASGPTSECF. CDR3 in DNA: TGTGCCAGCGGACCGACTAGCGAGTGCTTC.

The CDR3 sequence: CASSGRDRALSGHSYNEQFF. In DNA, the CDR3 is TGTGCCAGCAGCGGGAGGGACAGGGCCTTGAGCGGGCACTCCTACAATGAGCAGTTCTTC. This chain joins TRBV13 and TRBJ2-1; 9 bases are shared with TRBD1. Trimming at V came to 5 bases and at J to 0 bases, leaving 17 bases not matched to a gene. Germline CDR1 and CDR2: PRHDT and FYEKMQ (reference sequence). The CDR3 has 20 residues.